Below, 23 T cell receptor beta chains from the same sample are listed, as sequenced in a study of T cell responses to AZD1222 COVID-19 vaccine. TCRdb keeps only in-frame clones here, not all; method: immunoSEQ multiplex PCR. The sample lists 140,000 or so clones, 75% to 95% occurring once. Sequencing was performed on peripheral blood, taken 28 days after the second dose of the MenACWY control vaccine. All receptors derive from an adult who received the MenACWY meningococcal vaccine as a control.

The chain carries TRBV7-9 and TRBJ2-5, with D possibly matching TRBD1 (6 bases). V lost 4 bases and J lost 5, with 8 bases in between. CDR1 is SEHNR, CDR2 FQNEAQ, per germline (reference sequence). CDR3 size: 12 residues. CDR3 DNA sequence: TGTGCCAGCAGCTCGCAGGGGGAGACCCAGTACTTC. It is translated as CASSSQGETQYF.

The chain links TRBV3-1 (or the pseudogene TRBV3-2) to TRBJ1-5; possible D gene TRBD1, 5 bases. The germline V gene has CDR1 LGHDT and CDR2 YNNKEL (reference sequence). This CDR3 spans 15 amino acids. Trimming removed 4 bases from V and 5 bases from J, with 15 bases in between. This CDR3 is CASSPGTASDQPQHF. CDR3 nucleotides: TGTGCCAGCAGCCCAGGGACGGCCTCGGATCAGCCCCAGCATTTT.

The table lists this clone with a few counts. CDR3 bases: TGTGCCAGCAGTTACGACTCACCCGCGAACACCGGGGAGCTGTTTTTT. Amino acids: CASSYDSPANTGELFF. This chain uses TRBV6-5 with TRBJ2-2; D is undetermined. Germline V gene lookup returns CDR1 MNHEY and CDR2 SVGAGI. V was shortened by 2 bases and J by 0 bases, with 10 bases between the two germline ends. The CDR3 loop spans 16 amino acids.

The CDR3, as DNA: TGTGCCAGCAGCCAAGATCCTTGGGCTGGCAAAAATGGGGAGACCCAGTACTTC. This translates into CASSQDPWAGKNGETQYF. The chain carries TRBV3-1 (or the pseudogene TRBV3-2) and TRBJ2-5; D uncertain. V lost 0 bases and J 5 bases, leaving 22 bases between the germline ends. Germline lookup yields CDR1 LGHDT and CDR2 YNNKEL (reference sequence). This CDR3 spans 18 amino acids.

The CDR3 nucleotides are TGTGCCACCAGTGATTTGTACAGCCTAAGCACAGATACGCAGTATTTT. Amino acid sequence: CATSDLYSLSTDTQYF. The chain links TRBV24-1 to TRBJ2-3, with D unclear. Deletions cut 0 bases from V and 0 bases from J, with 9 bases between. The germline gives CDR1 KGHDR, CDR2 SFDVKD. CDR3 length: 16 residues.

This rearrangement joins TRBV7-2 to TRBJ2-7, with D possibly being TRBD2 (5 bases). The CDR3 runs to 14 residues. Germline values: CDR1 SGHTA, CDR2 FQGNSA. Trimming removed 2 bases at V and 2 bases at J, with 10 bases between. As DNA, the CDR3 is TGTGCCAGCAGCTTAAGAGGGAGTCCCTACGAGCAGTACTTC. Translating gives CASSLRGSPYEQYF.

The J gene is TRBJ1-5, the V gene TRBV19; D is possibly TRBD1 (5 bases). The CDR3 covers 17 residues. V dropped 5 bases and J dropped 1 base, with 18 bases sitting between them. Germline CDR1 is LNHDA and CDR2 is SQIVND (reference sequence). CDR3 protein: CASSPGLLRISNQPQHF. The CDR3 bases are TGTGCCAGTAGTCCGGGACTCCTACGGATCAGCAATCAGCCCCAGCATTTT.

This sequence joins TRBV4-3 and TRBJ2-3; no firm D call. V was pared by 1 base and J by 0 bases, with 11 bases between. Germline V CDR1 and CDR2: LGHNA, YSLEER. This CDR3 region has 16 residues. The CDR3 nucleotides are TGCGCCAGCAGCCAAGGACCCGGAGCTAGCACAGATACGCAGTATTTT. Its translation: CASSQGPGASTDTQYF.

The rearrangement links TRBV19 to TRBJ2-6, with D possibly being TRBD2 (5 bases). From germline, CDR1 is LNHDA and CDR2 SQIVND (reference sequence). This CDR3 is built from 15 residues. V was clipped by 11 bases and J by 0 bases, with 14 bases between them. The CDR3 reads CACGGLGSGANVLTF. CDR3 bases: TGTGCCTGCGGCGGGTTGGGCTCTGGGGCCAACGTCCTGACTTTC. Complete variable domain (other parts from reference TRBV19 and TRBJ2-6): DGGITQSPKYLFRKEGQNVTLSCEQNLNHDAMYWYRQDPGQGLRLIYYSQIVNDFQKGDIAEGYSVSREKKESFPLTVTSAQKNPTAFYLCACGGLGSGANVLTFGAGSRLTVL.

The genes are TRBV20-1 and TRBJ2-2; D not certain. Trimming pared 2 bases from V and 5 bases from J, leaving 3 bases between. Germline V gene lookup returns CDR1 DFQATT and CDR2 SNEGSKA (reference sequence). The CDR3 has 11 residues. DNA of the CDR3: TGCAGTGCTAGACGTACCGGGGAGCTGTTTTTT. Protein sequence: CSARRTGELFF.

V usage is TRBV7-2 and J usage is TRBJ1-1, with D unresolved. CDR1 is SGHTA and CDR2 is FQGNSA in the germline V gene. V was cut by 0 bases and J by 0 bases, with 8 bases left in between. The length of the CDR3 is 15 residues. The CDR3 is CASSLAGLLNTEAFF. In DNA, the CDR3 is TGTGCCAGCAGCTTAGCGGGGTTACTGAACACTGAAGCTTTCTTT.

The chain couples TRBV11-3 to TRBJ1-1; weak D call: TRBD1 (5 bases). Germline V gene sequence: CDR1 SGHNT, CDR2 YENEEA. The CDR3 covers 14 residues. V was cut by 1 base and J by 8 bases, with 14 bases left in between. Here the CDR3 DNA reads TGTGCCAGCAGCTTAGTCCTCGACAGTGACGAAGCTTTCTTT. Protein: CASSLVLDSDEAFF. Using reference TRBV11-3 and TRBJ1-1 for the parts outside the CDR3, the full variable domain is EAGVVQSPRYKIIEKKQPVAFWCNPISGHNTLYWYLQNLGQGPELLIRYENEEAVDDSQLPKDRFSAERLKGVDSTLKIQPAELGDSAVYLCASSLVLDSDEAFFGQGTRLTVV.

There are a few counts of this clone. The rearrangement links TRBV27 to TRBJ2-1; possible D gene TRBD2, 6 bases. This CDR3 is 14 amino acids long. Germline V lookup: CDR1 MNHEY, CDR2 SMNVEV (reference sequence). The germline V and J ends were trimmed by 6 bases and 7 bases, with 16 bases remaining between them. The CDR3 here is CASREGLGWNEQFF. CDR3 nucleotides: TGTGCCAGCAGGGAGGGGTTGGGATGGAATGAGCAGTTCTTC.

The rearrangement links TRBV19 to TRBJ2-7; 9 nucleotides align to TRBD2. Germline trimming cut 6 bases from V and 0 bases from J; bases unmatched to any gene: 9. The germline gives CDR1 LNHDA, CDR2 SQIVND (reference sequence). The CDR3 spans 16 residues. CDR3 residues: CASRRNSGSFSYEQYF. In nucleotides, the CDR3 is TGTGCCAGTAGACGGAATAGCGGGAGCTTCTCCTACGAGCAGTACTTC. Together with reference TRBV19 and TRBJ2-7, the CDR3 gives the full variable domain: DGGITQSPKYLFRKEGQNVTLSCEQNLNHDAMYWYRQDPGQGLRLIYYSQIVNDFQKGDIAEGYSVSREKKESFPLTVTSAQKNPTAFYLCASRRNSGSFSYEQYFGPGTRLTVT.

The V call is TRBV3-1 (or the pseudogene TRBV3-2), the J call TRBJ2-2; 10 bases map to TRBD2. Germline V CDR1 and CDR2: LGHDT, YNNKEL (reference sequence). The CDR3 has 15 residues. Losses at the gene ends were 5 bases for V and 6 bases for J; bases not matched to a gene: 6. In DNA, the CDR3 is TGTGCCAGCAGCAGGGCTAGCGGGGGTGCCGGGGAGCTGTTTTTT. It encodes CASSRASGGAGELFF.

V is TRBV7-3 and J is TRBJ2-2; possible D gene TRBD2, 5 bases. In germline, CDR1 is SGHTA, CDR2 FQGTGA. This CDR3 spans 13 amino acids. Trimming shortened V by 5 bases and J by 6 bases, and 10 bases separated the two germline ends. In DNA, the CDR3 is TGTGCCAGCAGCACTAGTGGTGCCGGGGAGCTGTTTTTT. It codes for CASSTSGAGELFF.

The chain couples TRBV28 to TRBJ1-1; TRBD1 might be the D (5 bases). CDR1 and CDR2 from the germline V gene are MDHEN and SYDVKM. This CDR3 region has 15 residues. The V end lost 3 bases, the J end lost 4 bases, and 15 bases lay between the germline ends. CDR3 nucleotide sequence: TGTGCCAGCAGTTTTGGGTCGGGGGGTAGCACTGAAGCTTTCTTT. This sequence encodes CASSFGSGGSTEAFF.

The V call is TRBV18, the J call TRBJ1-2; TRBD1 aligns across 7 bases. The CDR3 is made up of 16 amino acids. After removal of 5 bases from V and 8 bases from J, the junction contained 17 bases not matched to a gene. Germline V gene sequence: CDR1 KGHSH, CDR2 LQKENI. CDR3 loop: CASSASQTGFRVGYTF. For the CDR3, the DNA is TGTGCCAGCTCAGCCTCGCAGACAGGGTTTCGGGTCGGCTACACCTTC.

The chain links TRBV3-1 (or the pseudogene TRBV3-2) to TRBJ2-6; D is unresolved. Germline CDR1 LGHDT, CDR2 YNNKEL (reference sequence). V dropped 3 bases and J dropped 0 bases, with 15 bases sitting between them. The CDR3 loop spans 18 amino acids. The CDR3 loop reads CASSHPKVLLSGANVLTF. In DNA, the CDR3 is TGTGCCAGCAGCCATCCCAAGGTCCTTCTCTCTGGGGCCAACGTCCTGACTTTC.

This chain connects TRBV5-1 to TRBJ1-1; D remains ambiguous. The CDR3 is 12 residues long. The germline gives CDR1 SGHRS, CDR2 YFSETQ. V lost 4 bases, J lost 6 bases, and 10 bases lay in between. The CDR3 nucleotides are TGCGCCAGCAGCGATCTGAGCGCTGAAGCTTTCTTT. Translating it yields CASSDLSAEAFF.

The chain recombines TRBV6-5 with TRBJ2-5, with D perhaps matching TRBD1 (5 bases). Trimming removed 6 bases from V and 8 bases from J, with 16 bases in between. CDR3 size: 13 residues. The germline gives CDR1 MNHEY, CDR2 SVGAGI. The CDR3 nucleotides are TGTGCCAGCAGCGCGACAGAGACGTTAACCCAGTACTTC. This sequence encodes CASSATETLTQYF.

V usage is TRBV11-2 and J usage is TRBJ2-1; D may correspond to TRBD1 or TRBD2 (5 bases each). From germline, CDR1 is SGHAT and CDR2 FQNNGV. V was shortened by 2 bases and J by 8 bases, with 13 bases between the two germline ends. This CDR3 region has 14 residues. The CDR3 sequence: CASSLSDRDHEQFF. In nucleotides, the CDR3 is TGTGCCAGCAGCTTATCCGATAGGGACCATGAGCAGTTCTTC.

This clone was detected only once. The chain links TRBV6-5 to TRBJ2-7, with 7 bases lining up with TRBD1. The CDR3 is 15 residues long. Per germline, CDR1 MNHEY and CDR2 SVGAGI. V lost 6 bases, J lost 4 bases, and 12 bases stayed unmatched. This CDR3 reads CASRIDRERYYEQYF. The DNA of the CDR3 is TGTGCCAGCAGAATCGACAGGGAGCGGTATTACGAGCAGTACTTC.